This T cell receptor beta chain was retrieved from a study of T cells in Graves' hyperthyroidism and ophthalmopathy. General observations from the study: Blood also carried most thyroid clonotypes expanded above 0.001. Before onset, by a median of around 6.4 months, the model predicted ophthalmopathy.

RNA transcripts gave rise to amplified TCR beta CDR3 regions. TCR CDR3 underwent first-round RT-PCR with the HTBI primer set. From the multiplex PCR reads, TCRdb called clonotypes with MiXCR, one entry per CDR3 protein. The sample lists about 410,000 distinct CDR3 sequences, roughly 14% occurring once. This clonotype occurred a few times. Its antigen remains unidentified. The receptor was derived from a man younger than 35 with Graves' ophthalmopathy. The sequencing input was blood.

As DNA, the CDR3 is TGCGCCAGCAGAAACACCCTAGGCGGGGAGCTGTTTTTT. Its translation: CASRNTLGGELFF. The chain combines TRBV5-1 with TRBJ2-2; D gene uncertain. This CDR3 has 13 amino acids. V dropped 5 bases and J dropped 7 bases, with 12 bases sitting between them. Per the germline V gene, CDR1 is SGHRS and CDR2 is YFSETQ.